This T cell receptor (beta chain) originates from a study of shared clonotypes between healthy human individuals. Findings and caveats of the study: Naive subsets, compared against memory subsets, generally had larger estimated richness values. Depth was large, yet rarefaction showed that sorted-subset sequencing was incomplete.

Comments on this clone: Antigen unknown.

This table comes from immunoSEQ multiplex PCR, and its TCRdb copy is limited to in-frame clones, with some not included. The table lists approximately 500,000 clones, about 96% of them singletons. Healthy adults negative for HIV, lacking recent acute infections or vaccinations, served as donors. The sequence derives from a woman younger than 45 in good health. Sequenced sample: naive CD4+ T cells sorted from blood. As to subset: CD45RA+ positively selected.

Here the CDR3 reads CASSLGTGSQETQYF. CDR3 in DNA: TGTGCCAGCTCCCTCGGCACAGGGAGCCAAGAGACCCAGTACTTC. This chain joins TRBV18 and TRBJ2-5; a possible D gene is TRBD1 (6 bases). Trimming cost V 6 bases and J 1 base, with 15 bases left between them. The CDR3 runs to 15 residues. Germline CDR1 is KGHSH and CDR2 is LQKENI.